This paragraph covers one T cell receptor (beta chain) sequence. The target of this receptor is not known. No much larger clone is present one base from it, and per-base qualities are unavailable. The label giving this sample's treatment or condition can be read as: allogeneic hematopoietic cell transplantation with graft depleted of TCRalphabeta T cells and CD19 B cells. The children who served as transplant recipients had been given grafts of TCRalphabeta/CD19-depleted allogeneic hematopoietic cells. The source of the sample is a study of T-cell reconstitution after alpha-beta-depleted transplantation in children (dated by TCRdb to 2016 to 2018). In terms of the full investigation: Using TCR repertoire profiling, the study quantitatively followed how T-cell immune reconstitution unfolded in children after TCRalphabeta/CD19-depleted allogeneic hematopoietic cell transplantation. Broader findings and caveats from the paper: The frequencies of hyperexpanded clones fell over the following months, and after one year, T-cell counts and TCRbeta diversity were mostly attributed to newly produced T cells. In some patients, high TCRbeta diversity at day 60 was attributed to recipient T cells and intrathymic progenitors that had survived conditioning. The apparently early alphabetaT-cell count recovery about two months after transplant was reportedly dependent on only several hundred rapidly expanded clones derived from non-depleted graft cells.

The method was PCR. Data came from an Illumina HiSeq 2500. Molecular barcoding was employed in the preparation of TCR libraries, with unique molecular identifiers being used to normalize TCRbeta repertoire quantification. In TCRdb, the public reads were trimmed at Q25 with fastp and aligned with MiXCR, with productive beta chains retained. Each record represents a unique CDR3 protein, reported with the most common genes and DNA among its rows. Within this sample are under 50,000 distinct CDR3 sequences, with 40% to 65% of them counted one time only. The ten largest clones capture more than 30% of the sample. V sheds 6 bases and J sheds 14 bases, leaving 15 bases between their ends. The germline V gene supplies CDR1 MNHEY and CDR2 SVGEGT. Its CDR3 holds 11 amino acids, cysteine through phenylalanine. Only the CDR3 region is kept as DNA, spanning 33 bases read in frame from base 1.

The sequence was obtained from a boy under two years old with SCID, due to receive a stem cell transplant. The rearrangement joined TRBV6-2 or TRBV6-3 to TRBJ2-3; the D gene is not confidently resolved. The source was peripheral blood, collected before TCRalphabeta/CD19-depleted stem cell transplant. CDR3 reads: CASSQVLLRYF. In nucleotide form, the sequence is TGTGCCAGCAGCCAGGTGCTCCTCCGGTATTTT.